These T cell receptor beta chains were read from a single sample in a study of T cells in Graves' hyperthyroidism and ophthalmopathy. TCRdb fed the multiplex PCR reads into MiXCR, producing one record per CDR3 protein. The data contain 75,000 to 100,000 distinct CDR3 sequences, about 51% of them seen just once; the ten biggest clones take up roughly 27%. The sequencing input was blood. Receptors were obtained from a woman aged 40 to 50 with Graves' hyperthyroidism. CDR3s include the opening cysteine and the closing phenylalanine or tryptophan. The D gene is left open where the match is weak. Clone size is shown for a subset of rows, as once, few, many or a class of expanded clone.

cdr3_aa cdr3_nt v_call d_call j_call clone_size
CSVERGQGLNTEAFF TGCAGCGTTGAGCGAGGACAGGGACTGAACACTGAAGCTTTCTTT TRBV29-1 TRBD1 TRBJ1-1 -
CASSLDSSGRGITGELFF TGTGCCAGCAGCTTAGACAGTAGCGGGAGAGGGATCACCGGGGAGCTGTTTTTT TRBV13 TRBD2 TRBJ2-2 -
CASSLRRQGGTDTQYF TGCGCCAGCAGCTTGAGGCGACAGGGGGGCACAGATACGCAGTATTTT TRBV5-1 TRBD1 TRBJ2-3 -
CASSPPGRGGPQETQYF TGTGCCAGCAGTCCCCCGGGAAGGGGAGGGCCCCAAGAGACCCAGTACTTC TRBV7-9 TRBD2 TRBJ2-5 -
CSASGTANYGYTF TGCAGTGCTAGTGGGACAGCTAACTATGGCTACACCTTC TRBV20-1 TRBD1 TRBJ1-2 medium-sized
CASTDRRGSQPQHF TGTGCCAGTACCGACAGGCGGGGGAGTCAGCCCCAGCATTTT TRBV19 - TRBJ1-5 many
CASDTGGYQETQHF TGTGCCAGCGATACAGGGGGCTACCAAGAGACCCAGCACTTC TRBV7-9 TRBD1 TRBJ2-5 -
CASSPANRNYVLTF TGTGCCAGCAGTCCAGCGAACAGGAACTACGTCCTGACTTTC TRBV12-3/TRBV12-4 - TRBJ2-6 few
CSAPGTGANTEAFF TGCAGTGCTCCCGGGACAGGGGCGAACACTGAAGCTTTCTTT TRBV20-1 TRBD1 TRBJ1-1 -
CASRGEGHKTQETQYF TGCGCCAGCAGGGGGGAAGGGCACAAAACCCAAGAGACCCAGTACTTC TRBV10-2 - TRBJ2-5 -
CSAGGLAGGFSDEQFF TGCAGTGCTGGGGGACTAGCGGGAGGCTTTAGCGATGAGCAGTTCTTC TRBV20-1 TRBD2 TRBJ2-1 -
CASTPTMRRRASAGELFF TGTGCCAGCACCCCCACAATGCGGAGGAGGGCGAGTGCCGGGGAGCTGTTTTTT TRBV5-6 - TRBJ2-2 -
CASSEISGVHEQYF TGCGCCAGCAGCGAGATCTCAGGAGTACACGAGCAGTACTTC TRBV5-1 - TRBJ2-7 many
CAWSNLEPPYGYTF TGTGCCTGGAGTAACCTGGAGCCCCCTTATGGCTACACCTTC TRBV7-8 - TRBJ1-2 -
CATRQGVGNYGYTF TGTGCTACTAGACAGGGTGTGGGAAACTATGGCTACACCTTC TRBV14 TRBD1 TRBJ1-2 few
CASSFATEGEETQYF TGTGCCAGCAGCTTCGCGACCGAGGGAGAAGAGACCCAGTACTTC TRBV7-9 - TRBJ2-5 -
CASSVCGRLAISETQYF TGTGCCAGCAGCGTTTGTGGCAGGTTGGCCATTAGTGAGACCCAGTACTTC TRBV7-3 - TRBJ2-5 many